The 22 T cell receptor beta chains below were found in one sample sequenced in a study of blood T cell repertoires in COVID-19. The table came from immunoSEQ multiplex PCR; TCRdb's copy has only in-frame clones and leaves some out. The sample has some 130,000 clones, approximately 86% seen once; the top ten hold over 10%. The specimen was peripheral blood. The source is a woman in her 70s with COVID-19, enrolled during active disease.

This chain connects TRBV6-5 to TRBJ2-7, with D tentatively TRBD1 (6 bases). Looked up from germline, CDR1 is MNHEY and CDR2 is SVGAGI. The CDR3 covers 14 residues. V was clipped by 6 bases and J by 3 bases, with 15 bases between them. The CDR3 nucleotides are TGTGCCAGCAGCAGGGACATCCGCTACTACGAGCAGTACTTC. Protein product: CASSRDIRYYEQYF.

The rearrangement links TRBV4-2 to TRBJ1-2; 7 nucleotides match TRBD1. Unmatched junction bases numbered 5, after V lost 0 bases and J lost 4 bases. This CDR3 is 15 amino acids long. Germline values: CDR1 LGHNA, CDR2 YNFKEQ. CDR3 bases: TGTGCCAGCAGCCAAGAGGGACAGTGGGTCTATGGCTACACCTTC. Translation: CASSQEGQWVYGYTF.

The chain carries TRBV7-9 and TRBJ1-2; 9 bases are a match to TRBD1. Germline CDR1 reads SEHNR; CDR2 reads FQNEAQ (reference sequence). The CDR3 has 15 amino acids. The ends lost 6 bases at V and 4 bases at J; junction bases unmatched: 9. The CDR3 DNA sequence: TGTGCCAGCAGTGTAACAGGGGGCGGTGGCTATGGCTACACCTTC. This codes for CASSVTGGGGYGYTF.

There are a few counts of this clone. The chain combines TRBV5-1 with TRBJ1-4; D is uncertain. V shed 0 bases and J shed 0 bases, with 12 bases lying between them. This CDR3 contains 17 residues. Germline V gene lookup returns CDR1 SGHRS and CDR2 YFSETQ. CDR3 protein: CASSLGVGGATNEKLFF. CDR3 bases: TGCGCCAGCAGCTTGGGCGTAGGAGGTGCAACTAATGAAAAACTGTTTTTT.

This clone has only one observation. The V call is TRBV5-6, the J call TRBJ1-2; D is ambiguous. Germline CDR1 SGHDT, CDR2 YYEEEE. This CDR3 contains 16 residues. With 3 bases removed from V and 4 bases from J, the gap between germline ends came to 19 bases. The DNA for the CDR3 is TGTGCCAGCAGCTCCCCTGGGCAGCAGAGTATCTATGGCTACACCTTC. Translating it yields CASSSPGQQSIYGYTF.

This clone was seen once. The chain recombines TRBV7-3 with TRBJ1-6, with D possibly TRBD1 on 5 matching bases. V was shortened by 0 bases and J by 8 bases, with 14 bases between the two germline ends. Germline V gene lookup returns CDR1 SGHTA and CDR2 FQGTGA. The CDR3 has 16 amino acids. Written as DNA, the CDR3 is TGTGCCAGCAGCTTAACGGGGGGAAAACGCGATTCACCCCTCCACTTT. This encodes CASSLTGGKRDSPLHF.

This clone was picked up a small number of times. The V gene is TRBV5-1, the J gene TRBJ1-2; 7 bases are shared with TRBD1. Germline lookup yields CDR1 SGHRS and CDR2 YFSETQ. The CDR3 is 15 amino acids. The V gene end was trimmed by 0 bases and the J gene end by 6 bases; junction bases not matched to a gene: 8. CDR3 sequence (DNA): TGCGCCAGCAGCTTGGACCAGGGGGGTATGAATGGCTACACCTTC. Amino acid sequence: CASSLDQGGMNGYTF. Full variable domain (outside the CDR3, taken from reference TRBV5-1 and TRBJ1-2): KAGVTQTPRYLIKTRGQQVTLSCSPISGHRSVSWYQQTPGQGLQFLFEYFSETQRNKGNFPGRFSGRQFSNSRSEMNVSTLELGDSALYLCASSLDQGGMNGYTFGSGTRLTVV.

The V and J genes are TRBV5-6 and TRBJ2-4, with 13 bases fitting TRBD2. Germline trimming cut 4 bases from V and 6 bases from J; bases unmatched to any gene: 7. CDR1 SGHDT and CDR2 YYEEEE come from the germline V gene. The CDR3 runs to 16 residues. The CDR3 is CASSAWTSGGGNIQYF. CDR3 coding DNA: TGTGCCAGCAGCGCCTGGACTAGCGGGGGTGGAAACATTCAGTACTTC.

There are a few counts of this clone. This chain connects TRBV20-1 to TRBJ1-2; D gene uncertain. This CDR3 comprises 14 residues. V lost 6 bases, J lost 7 bases, and 21 bases lay in between. CDR1 and CDR2 (germline): DFQATT, SNEGSKA (reference sequence). For the CDR3, the DNA is TGCAGTGCCAGTGCGAGAGCGGGGAGGGTTGGCTACACCTTC. It codes for CSASARAGRVGYTF.

The CDR3 loop is CASTLSDGNTEAFF. The CDR3 DNA reads as TGTGCCAGCACCCTGAGCGACGGGAACACTGAAGCTTTCTTT. The rearrangement joins TRBV14 to TRBJ1-1, with D hard to call. CDR1 is SGHDN and CDR2 is FVKESK in the germline V gene. The CDR3 sequence is 14 residues long. Trimming pared 7 bases from V and 1 base from J, leaving 13 bases between.

The chain combines TRBV30 with TRBJ1-1; D perhaps matches TRBD1 (5 bases). Trimming shortened V by 1 base and J by 3 bases, and 9 bases separated the two germline ends. The CDR3 runs to 13 residues. Germline CDR1 is GTSNPN and CDR2 is SVGIG (reference sequence). The CDR3 reads CAWSEEGYTEAFF. CDR3 nucleotide sequence: TGTGCCTGGAGTGAGGAGGGGTACACTGAAGCTTTCTTT.

V and J are TRBV28 and TRBJ1-5, with TRBD1 matching 8 bases. V shed 4 bases and J 4 bases; nucleotides not matched to a gene: 6. The CDR3 spans 15 residues. The germline CDR1 and CDR2 sequences are MDHEN and SYDVKM. CDR3 region: CASSYPGGQNQPQHF. The DNA for the CDR3 is TGTGCCAGCAGTTACCCAGGGGGCCAAAATCAGCCCCAGCATTTT.

The J gene is TRBJ2-6, the V gene TRBV14; 8 nucleotides agree with TRBD1. Germline CDR1 and CDR2: SGHDN and FVKESK. The CDR3 sequence is 16 residues long. Trimming at V came to 5 bases and at J to 5 bases, leaving 8 bases not matched to a gene. The CDR3 reads CASSADRGLWANVLTF. CDR3 in DNA: TGTGCCAGCAGCGCAGACAGGGGACTCTGGGCCAACGTCCTGACTTTC.

The gene calls are TRBV4-1 and TRBJ1-3, with D tentatively TRBD1 (5 bases). Trimming took off 3 bases at V and 10 bases at J, with 25 bases between the two ends. The length of the CDR3 is 17 residues. The V gene's germline CDR1 is MGHRA and CDR2 YSYEKL. The CDR3 sequence is CASSQHLGTPRETTIYF. Here the CDR3 DNA reads TGCGCCAGCAGCCAGCACCTCGGGACTCCGCGAGAGACGACCATATATTTT.

The rearrangement uses TRBV3-1 (or the pseudogene TRBV3-2) and TRBJ1-2; D is possibly TRBD1 (5 bases). This CDR3 has 15 amino acids. Germline V lookup: CDR1 LGHDT, CDR2 YNNKEL (reference sequence). The V end lost 4 bases, the J end lost 4 bases, and 16 bases lay between the germline ends. CDR3 nucleotide sequence: TGTGCCAGCAGCCCAGGCGGCGGACACAGCTATGGCTACACCTTC. Amino acids: CASSPGGGHSYGYTF.

V gene TRBV19 combines with J gene TRBJ1-1; D uncertain. Trimming took off 2 bases at V and 4 bases at J, with 8 bases between the two ends. Per germline, CDR1 LNHDA and CDR2 SQIVND (reference sequence). CDR3 length equals 13 residues. The CDR3 region has the DNA TGTGCCAGTAGTATAAGGAGCCCCACTGAAGCTTTCTTT. Translated: CASSIRSPTEAFF.

This rearrangement joins TRBV11-2 to TRBJ2-7, with 9 positions matching TRBD2. Germline CDR1 is SGHAT and CDR2 is FQNNGV. The CDR3 is 17 amino acids. With 0 bases clipped from V and 5 bases from J, the junction kept 11 bases outside the gene matches. The CDR3 nucleotides are TGTGCCAGCAGCTTAGAATCCTGGCGGGGGGGCGTAAACGAGCAGTACTTC. This gives the protein CASSLESWRGGVNEQYF. Full variable domain (remainder filled in from reference TRBV11-2 and TRBJ2-7): EAGVAQSPRYKIIEKRQSVAFWCNPISGHATLYWYQQILGQGPKLLIQFQNNGVVDDSQLPKDRFSAERLKGVDSTLKIQPAKLEDSAVYLCASSLESWRGGVNEQYFGPGTRLTVT.

V usage is TRBV24-1 and J usage is TRBJ1-4; D is perhaps TRBD1 (5 bases). V shed 5 bases and J shed 6 bases, with 18 bases lying between them. Per germline, CDR1 KGHDR and CDR2 SFDVKD. The length of the CDR3 is 16 residues. CDR3 sequence: CATSAPERGGDEKLFF. The CDR3 bases are TGTGCCACCAGTGCCCCCGAAAGGGGTGGGGATGAAAAACTGTTTTTT.

The V and J genes are TRBV3-1 (or the pseudogene TRBV3-2) and TRBJ2-5; 8 bases align to TRBD1. J gave up 5 bases and V 4 bases, and 12 bases lay outside the gene matches. This CDR3 has 16 residues. The germline V gene has CDR1 LGHDT and CDR2 YNNKEL (reference sequence). CDR3 region: CASSPITPGQVETQYF. The CDR3 DNA reads TGTGCCAGCAGCCCTATTACTCCGGGACAGGTCGAGACCCAGTACTTC.

V and J are TRBV7-9 and TRBJ1-2, with 9 bases matching TRBD1. CDR1 is SEHNR, CDR2 FQNEAQ, per germline (reference sequence). The CDR3 is 14 residues long. V shed 7 bases, J shed 4 bases, and the junction held 7 bases outside the gene matches. Written as DNA, the CDR3 is TGTGCCAGCACCGGGACAGGGTGGGGCTATGGCTACACCTTC. Its protein product is CASTGTGWGYGYTF.

In its sample, this clone was seen once. V usage is TRBV2 and J usage is TRBJ1-2; TRBD1 agrees at 12 bases. There are 14 residues in the CDR3. The germline V gene has CDR1 SNHLY and CDR2 FYNNEI. V was clipped by 8 bases and J by 8 bases; unmatched bases: 9. The CDR3 sequence is CASVRDRGLDGYTF. The CDR3 DNA reads as TGTGCCAGCGTCCGGGACAGGGGGCTGGACGGCTACACCTTC.

The J gene is TRBJ2-5, the V gene TRBV11-2; D may be TRBD1 (5 bases). Per germline, CDR1 SGHAT and CDR2 FQNNGV. CDR3 length: 14 amino acids. Trimming shortened V by 1 base and J by 5 bases, and 11 bases separated the two germline ends. CDR3 nucleotide sequence: TGTGCCAGCAGCTTAGGAGCAGGGATCGAGACCCAGTACTTC. Amino acid sequence: CASSLGAGIETQYF.